These 18 T cell receptor beta chains were all obtained from the same sample, sequenced in a study of blood T cell repertoires in COVID-19. The table came from immunoSEQ multiplex PCR; TCRdb's copy has only in-frame clones and leaves some out. The sample shows 140,000 to 150,000 clones, approximately 82% of them seen only once. Sequenced input: peripheral blood. Every receptor here comes from a human donor with acute or convalescent COVID-19. The donor label of this sample is uncertain.

Notes on this clone: The sample has other DNA sequences that encode this CDR3 too. The chain employs TRBV6-5 and TRBJ2-7; a possible D gene is TRBD2 (6 bases). V dropped 3 bases and J dropped 4 bases, with 13 bases sitting between them. This CDR3 has 14 residues. Germline V gives CDR1 MNHEY, CDR2 SVGAGI. CDR3 loop: CASSYRGAPYEQYF. CDR3 nucleotide sequence: TGTGCCAGCAGTTATCGCGGGGCCCCGTACGAGCAGTACTTC.

V usage is TRBV20-1 and J usage is TRBJ2-7, with TRBD2 matching 9 bases. In germline, CDR1 is DFQATT, CDR2 SNEGSKA (reference sequence). This CDR3 is built from 17 residues. Unmatched junction bases numbered 12, after V lost 3 bases and J lost 0 bases. The CDR3 nucleotides are TGCAGTGCTAGTCAACGGGGACTAGCCTTTCTCTCCTACGAGCAGTACTTC. Its protein is CSASQRGLAFLSYEQYF.

This clone showed up just a few times. The rearrangement links TRBV7-2 to TRBJ2-7; TRBD2 matches 7 bases. V trimming: 5 bases; J trimming: 5 bases; junction bases outside the gene matches: 9. The germline CDR1 and CDR2 sequences are SGHTA and FQGNSA. This CDR3 region has 14 residues. In nucleotides, the CDR3 is TGTGCCAGCAGCCTTTCGACTAGCCGCAACGAGCAGTACTTC. It is translated as CASSLSTSRNEQYF. Complete variable domain (other parts from reference TRBV7-2 and TRBJ2-7): GAGVSQSPSNKVTEKGKDVELRCDPISGHTALYWYRQSLGQGLEFLIYFQGNSAPDKSGLPSDRFSAERTGGSVSTLTIQRTQQEDSAVYLCASSLSTSRNEQYFGPGTRLTVT.

This chain connects TRBV7-9 to TRBJ1-1; D perhaps matches TRBD1 (6 bases). Germline values: CDR1 SEHNR, CDR2 FQNEAQ (reference sequence). CDR3 size: 15 residues. V was clipped by 5 bases and J by 7 bases, with 20 bases between them. The CDR3 loop is CASSATTGLAGEAFF. The CDR3 DNA follows: TGTGCCAGCAGCGCAACTACAGGGCTGGCTGGTGAAGCTTTCTTT.

This chain links TRBV9 with TRBJ1-2, with 9 bases aligning to TRBD1. Germline CDR1 SGDLS, CDR2 YYNGEE. The V gene end was trimmed by 0 bases and the J gene end by 7 bases; junction bases not matched to a gene: 10. The CDR3 spans 16 residues. The CDR3 DNA is TGTGCCAGCAGCGTAGGATGGGACAGGGCCATCGGTGGCTACACCTTC. Translated: CASSVGWDRAIGGYTF.

The chain recombines TRBV10-3 with TRBJ2-1; tentatively, D is TRBD2 (5 bases). This CDR3 has 16 residues. V was clipped by 3 bases and J by 4 bases, with 16 bases between them. Germline CDR1 is ENHRY and CDR2 is SYGVKD. The CDR3 DNA follows: TGTGCCATCAGTGACCCCGGGCGGGTGGCATACAATGAGCAGTTCTTC. Residues: CAISDPGRVAYNEQFF.

This chain uses TRBV30 with TRBJ2-7; D is possibly TRBD1 (6 bases). CDR3 size: 15 residues. The V end was cut by 0 bases, the J end by 2 bases, with 14 bases between. In germline, CDR1 is GTSNPN, CDR2 SVGIG (reference sequence). The CDR3: CAWSVPDRKTYEQYF. CDR3 DNA: TGTGCCTGGAGTGTACCGGACAGAAAAACCTACGAGCAGTACTTC.

The V call is TRBV7-2, the J call TRBJ2-3; TRBD2 agrees at 12 bases. Per the germline V gene, CDR1 is SGHTA and CDR2 is FQGNSA. The CDR3 covers 16 residues. Unmatched junction bases numbered 3, after V lost 1 base and J lost 4 bases. CDR3 in amino acids: CASSLVPSGGADTQYF. CDR3 DNA: TGTGCCAGCAGCTTAGTACCTAGCGGGGGGGCAGATACGCAGTATTTT.

This chain links TRBV24-1 with TRBJ1-2; the match to TRBD1 covers 9 bases. Trimming cost V 0 bases and J 1 base; bases outside gene matches: 2. Germline-derived CDR1 and CDR2 are KGHDR and SFDVKD. The CDR3 has 16 residues. The CDR3 sequence: CATSDLGDRDNYGYTF. The DNA for the CDR3 is TGTGCCACCAGTGATTTGGGGGACAGGGATAACTATGGCTACACCTTC.

In the case of this clone: The same CDR3 arises from other DNA sequences in this sample as well. The chain has TRBV9 and TRBJ1-4; TRBD1 agrees at 9 bases. The ends lost 1 base at V and 5 bases at J; junction bases unmatched: 3. Germline-derived CDR1 and CDR2 are SGDLS and YYNGEE. The length of the CDR3 is 15 residues. The CDR3 sequence is CASSVWTGDNEKLFF. The CDR3 DNA follows: TGTGCCAGCAGCGTATGGACAGGGGACAATGAAAAACTGTTTTTT.

The chain carries TRBV5-1 and TRBJ2-2; TRBD1 agrees at 8 bases. Germline CDR1 reads SGHRS; CDR2 reads YFSETQ. With 0 bases clipped from V and 6 bases from J, the junction kept 7 bases outside the gene matches. The CDR3 is made up of 16 amino acids. CDR3 region: CASSLVTPQGAGELFF. The CDR3, as DNA: TGCGCCAGCAGCTTGGTAACTCCACAGGGGGCCGGGGAGCTGTTTTTT.

This chain uses TRBV3-1 (or the pseudogene TRBV3-2) with TRBJ2-1, with 7 bases fitting TRBD1. Germline V gives CDR1 LGHDT, CDR2 YNNKEL (reference sequence). Trimming cost V 4 bases and J 10 bases; bases outside gene matches: 7. This CDR3 contains 13 residues. The CDR3 region has the DNA TGTGCCAGCAGCCGCGAGACAGGGAACGAGCAGTTCTTC. It yields the protein CASSRETGNEQFF.

This rearrangement joins TRBV30 to TRBJ1-1, with 7 bases lining up with TRBD1. V was pared by 5 bases and J by 0 bases, with 3 bases of the junction left unmatched. CDR3 length: 13 amino acids. Germline V gives CDR1 GTSNPN, CDR2 SVGIG (reference sequence). CDR3 sequence: CAWYDRVNTEAFF. The CDR3 coding sequence is TGTGCCTGGTATGACAGGGTGAACACTGAAGCTTTCTTT.

This chain connects TRBV18 to TRBJ1-2; 7 nucleotides agree with TRBD1. The length of the CDR3 is 12 residues. Germline-derived CDR1 and CDR2 are KGHSH and LQKENI. Unmatched junction bases numbered 5, after V lost 5 bases and J lost 8 bases. The CDR3 coding sequence is TGTGCCAGCTCAACAGGGGCACACGGCTACACCTTC. This codes for CASSTGAHGYTF.

The V call is TRBV7-3, the J call TRBJ1-2, with TRBD1 matching 10 bases. Looked up from germline, CDR1 is SGHTA and CDR2 is FQGTGA. The V and J ends lost 5 bases and 8 bases, in that order; junction bases with no gene match: 14. The CDR3 covers 16 residues. Here the CDR3 DNA reads TGTGCCAGCAGCCCTGGGACAGGGGATAGATTAGAGGGCTACACCTTC. This encodes CASSPGTGDRLEGYTF.

The chain combines TRBV27 with TRBJ2-5; TRBD1 aligns across 10 bases. Trimming took 7 bases from V and 2 from J; bases not matched to a gene: 10. Germline V gene sequence: CDR1 MNHEY, CDR2 SMNVEV (reference sequence). The CDR3 loop spans 16 amino acids. Written as DNA, the CDR3 is TGTGCCAGCAACCGAGACAGGGGGCACCCTCAAGAGACCCAGTACTTC. Encoded protein: CASNRDRGHPQETQYF.

This clone appeared a few times. The CDR3 DNA reads as TGCGCCAGCGCCTTCCTTACTCCAGGGGAAGGGAGTGAAGCTTTCTTT. This sequence encodes CASAFLTPGEGSEAFF. The V and J genes are TRBV5-1 and TRBJ1-1, with D maybe TRBD1 (6 bases). The CDR3 has 16 amino acids. CDR1 SGHRS and CDR2 YFSETQ come from the germline V gene. V dropped 7 bases and J dropped 7 bases, with 26 bases sitting between them.

The chain recombines TRBV11-2 with TRBJ1-3; 8 nucleotides align to TRBD1. V shed 1 base and J 3 bases; nucleotides not matched to a gene: 5. CDR1 SGHAT and CDR2 FQNNGV come from the germline V gene. The CDR3 has 16 residues. Here the CDR3 DNA reads TGTGCCAGCAGCTTAGGCCAGGGGGCTGGTGGAAACACCATATATTTT. It codes for CASSLGQGAGGNTIYF. The full variable domain, with the rest looked up from reference TRBV11-2 and TRBJ1-3, is EAGVAQSPRYKIIEKRQSVAFWCNPISGHATLYWYQQILGQGPKLLIQFQNNGVVDDSQLPKDRFSAERLKGVDSTLKIQPAKLEDSAVYLCASSLGQGAGGNTIYFGEGSWLTVV.